The present entry profiles one T cell receptor beta chain with its context. The antigen it binds to is not known. No quality values exist for individual bases; no much larger clone is one base distant. This entry belongs to a study of T cells in localized non-small cell lung cancer (TCRdb year 2020). Regarding the study in general: The study analyzed T cell repertoires of a few hundred early-stage NSCLC patients, comparing tumors and uninvolved tumor-adjacent lungs. The cohort was made up of 200 to 250 treatment-naive NSCLC patients whose localized lung tumors had been resected. NSCLC patients had a mean age of around 66 years, and more than 120 were male and about 98 female. Study-level results and caveats: Longer overall survival was associated with higher T cell density in blood, whereas shorter survival was associated with higher clonality in adjacent lung. Uninvolved tumor-adjacent lung showed the highest T cell clonality, higher than tumor, which suggests more focused antigenic responses in the adjacent lung. Since the design was exploratory, TCR variables were selected using unadjusted p-values with no false-discovery rate correction. A median of roughly 58 of the top 100 tumor clones were detected in paired uninvolved adjacent lung, and 28 of these tumor clones were also found among the top 100 clones of the paired uninvolved adjacent lung. Because multi-region tumor sequencing was not done, intratumor heterogeneity could not be ruled out.

TCR beta CDR3 regions were sequenced from DNA using the immunoSEQ Assay. Under the source paper's analysis protocol: T cell density was computed as TCR beta template counts normalized to usable DNA estimated by amplifying housekeeping genes. The preseqR package was used to estimate richness by extrapolating to 400,000 templates for PBMC samples and to 120,000 templates for tissue samples. Clonality was calculated as one minus Pielou's evenness. Tissue-enriched TCRs were identified through differential abundance testing performed on productive amino-acid clonotypes, with a minimum total count of 5 and an alpha of 0.1. The Jaccard Index and the Morisita Overlap Index were used to quantify repertoire overlap between compartments. GLIPH clustered TCR beta CDR3s with public tetramer-defined viral CDR3s; viral motifs required at least three viral sequences plus V-gene enrichment. TCRdb carries this immuneACCESS record with in-frame sequences only. Its versions omit some clonotypes, under half of them owing to an unresolved V gene in the studies checked, with the rest unexplained. V, J and clone size were drawn from that table, and D and trimming were deduced from the DNA. Within this sample are around 41,000 clones, with roughly 90% of them counted one time only. The ten largest clones represent roughly 2.5% of the sample.

At diagnosis, peripheral blood, uninvolved tumor-adjacent lung and tumor were collected and were preserved as a mix of fresh-frozen and FFPE material. For TCR repertoire profiling, blood samples were analyzed in the form of peripheral blood mononuclear cells. V is pared back by 4 bases and J by 3 bases, with 17 bases lying between the germline termini. CDR1 and CDR2, per the germline V gene, are SGHRS and YFSETQ. The CDR3 covers 15 residues, taking in both the cysteine and the phenylalanine. Of all the DNA, just the CDR3 is kept, 45 bases in frame from base 1. Here the sequenced sample was peripheral blood, taken before any cancer treatment. The chain couples TRBV5-1 to TRBJ2-7; the D gene is possibly TRBD1 or TRBD2, with 5 bases matching each. The TCR comes from a female donor of 60 years or more with stage I squamous cell lung carcinoma. The CDR3 protein is CASSRPGPLNYEQYF. The nucleotide sequence is TGCGCCAGCAGCCGTCCGGGACCCCTAAACTACGAGCAGTACTTC.